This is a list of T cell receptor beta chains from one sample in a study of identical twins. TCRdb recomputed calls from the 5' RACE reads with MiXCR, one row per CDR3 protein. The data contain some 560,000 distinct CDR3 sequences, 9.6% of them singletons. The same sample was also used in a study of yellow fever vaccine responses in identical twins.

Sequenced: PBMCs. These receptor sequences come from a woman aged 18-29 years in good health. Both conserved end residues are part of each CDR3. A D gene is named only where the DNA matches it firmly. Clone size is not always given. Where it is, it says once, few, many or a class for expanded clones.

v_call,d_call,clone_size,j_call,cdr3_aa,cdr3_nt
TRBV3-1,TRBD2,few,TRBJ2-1,CASSPKSGTSGYNEQFF,TGTGCCAGCAGCCCGAAGTCCGGGACTAGCGGGTACAATGAGCAGTTCTTC
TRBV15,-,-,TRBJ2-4,CATSREGVNIQYF,TGTGCCACCAGCAGAGAGGGGGTGAACATTCAGTACTTC
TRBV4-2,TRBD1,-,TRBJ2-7,CASSPRGQGLYEQYF,TGTGCCAGCAGCCCCCGGGGACAGGGGCTCTACGAGCAGTACTTC
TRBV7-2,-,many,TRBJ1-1,CASSLVRVNTEAFF,TGTGCCAGCAGCTTAGTTAGGGTGAACACTGAAGCTTTCTTT
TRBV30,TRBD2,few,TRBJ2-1,CAWSVMGRGGLNEQFF,TGTGCCTGGAGTGTAATGGGGCGGGGGGGCCTCAATGAGCAGTTCTTC
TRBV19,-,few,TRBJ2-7,CASSPTATTYEQYF,TGTGCCAGTAGTCCAACAGCTACAACCTACGAGCAGTACTTC
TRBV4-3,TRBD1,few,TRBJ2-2,CASSQGAPPGQGWTGELFF,TGCGCCAGCAGCCAGGGGGCCCCACCGGGACAGGGATGGACCGGGGAGCTGTTTTTT
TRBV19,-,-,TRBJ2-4,CASRRGDSKNIQYF,TGTGCCAGTAGGAGGGGGGACAGCAAAAACATTCAGTACTTC
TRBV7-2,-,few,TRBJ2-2,CASSLLGTQTGELFF,TGTGCCAGCAGCTTATTAGGAACACAGACCGGGGAGCTGTTTTTT
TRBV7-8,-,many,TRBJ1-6,CASSLDRSSYNSPLHF,TGTGCCAGCAGCTTAGACAGGAGCTCCTATAATTCACCCCTCCACTTT
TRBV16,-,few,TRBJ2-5,CASSRDFLETQYF,TGTGCCAGCAGCCGGGACTTCCTAGAGACCCAGTACTTC
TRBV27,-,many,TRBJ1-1,CASRPSETEAFF,TGTGCCAGCAGACCGTCCGAGACTGAAGCTTTCTTT
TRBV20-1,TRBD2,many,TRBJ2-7,CSLLGGGERNEQYF,TGCAGTCTCCTTGGCGGGGGGGAAAGGAACGAGCAGTACTTC
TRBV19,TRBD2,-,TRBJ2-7,CASSSGRIHEQYF,TGTGCCAGTAGTAGCGGGAGGATCCACGAGCAGTACTTC
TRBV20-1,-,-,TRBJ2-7,CSAWTRYEQYF,TGCAGTGCTTGGACTCGGTACGAGCAGTACTTC
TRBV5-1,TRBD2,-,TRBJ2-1,CASGLAGAYNEQFF,TGCGCCAGCGGGCTAGCGGGGGCCTACAATGAGCAGTTCTTC
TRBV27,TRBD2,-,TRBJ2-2,CASSLLAGGPGELFF,TGTGCCAGCAGTTTACTAGCGGGAGGGCCCGGGGAGCTGTTTTTT
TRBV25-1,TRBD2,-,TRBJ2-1,CASSDPVAGEHEQFF,TGTGCCAGCAGTGATCCTGTGGCGGGAGAACATGAGCAGTTCTTC
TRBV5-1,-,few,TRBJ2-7,CASSFEGFRSLNEQYF,TGCGCCAGCAGCTTCGAGGGCTTCAGATCGCTGAACGAGCAGTACTTC
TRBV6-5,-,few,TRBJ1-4,CASSYSSPGLNEKLFF,TGTGCCAGCAGTTACTCGAGTCCGGGTTTAAATGAAAAACTGTTTTTT
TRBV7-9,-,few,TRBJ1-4,CASSLAGSSEKLFF,TGTGCCAGCAGCTTAGCAGGGTCAAGTGAAAAACTGTTTTTT
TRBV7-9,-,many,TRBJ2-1,CASSMTPGLGLTDRDEQFF,TGTGCCAGCAGCATGACCCCGGGTCTGGGACTTACGGATCGCGATGAGCAGTTCTTC
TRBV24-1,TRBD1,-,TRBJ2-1,CATSDLYGTGNNEQFF,TGTGCCACCAGTGATTTGTACGGGACAGGGAACAATGAGCAGTTCTTC
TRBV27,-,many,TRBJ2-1,CASSLLPGAYNEQFF,TGTGCCAGCAGTTTGCTGCCAGGGGCCTACAATGAGCAGTTCTTC
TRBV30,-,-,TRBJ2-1,CAWSGSSYNEQFF,TGTGCCTGGAGCGGGAGCTCCTACAATGAGCAGTTCTTC
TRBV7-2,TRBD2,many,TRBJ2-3,CASSSLSGVTDTQYF,TGTGCCAGCAGCTCACTTAGCGGGGTCACAGATACGCAGTATTTT
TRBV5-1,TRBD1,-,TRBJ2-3,CASSRSGTGLTDTQYF,TGCGCCAGCAGCCGGTCCGGGACAGGGCTTACAGATACGCAGTATTTT
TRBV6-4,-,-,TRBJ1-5,CASSETGGQPQHF,TGTGCCAGCAGTGAAACCGGGGGTCAGCCCCAGCATTTT
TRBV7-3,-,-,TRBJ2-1,CASSLMVGWRANEQFF,TGTGCCAGCAGCTTAATGGTCGGGTGGAGGGCAAATGAGCAGTTCTTC
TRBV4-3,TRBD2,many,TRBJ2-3,CASSQVLSGTADTQYF,TGCGCCAGCAGCCAAGTTCTAAGCGGGACGGCAGATACGCAGTATTTT
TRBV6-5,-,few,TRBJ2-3,CASSLFRRSSTDTQYF,TGTGCCAGCAGTTTATTCCGACGGTCTAGCACAGATACGCAGTATTTT
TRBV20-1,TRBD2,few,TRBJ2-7,CSARDAAGGLFAQYF,TGCAGTGCTAGAGATGCCGCGGGAGGCCTCTTTGCGCAGTACTTC
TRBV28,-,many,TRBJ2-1,CASSQDGSYNEQFF,TGTGCCAGCAGTCAGGATGGCTCCTACAATGAGCAGTTCTTC
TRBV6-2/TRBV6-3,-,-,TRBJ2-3,CASSYLENTQYF,TGTGCCAGCAGTTACTTGGAGAATACGCAGTATTTT
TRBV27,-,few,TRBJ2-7,CASSLQAANYEQYF,TGTGCCAGCAGTTTACAAGCGGCGAACTACGAGCAGTACTTC
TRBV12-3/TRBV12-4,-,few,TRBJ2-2,CASSFTRGELFF,TGTGCCAGCAGTTTCACGCGCGGGGAGCTGTTTTTT
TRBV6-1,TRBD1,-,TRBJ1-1,CASWGQGLSTEAFF,TGTGCCAGCTGGGGACAGGGGTTGAGCACTGAAGCTTTCTTT
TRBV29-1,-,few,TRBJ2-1,CSVSAGVGPYNEQFF,TGCAGCGTTTCGGCCGGGGTGGGACCCTACAATGAGCAGTTCTTC
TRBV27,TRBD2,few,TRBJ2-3,CASSSRRLASGATEGYTDTQYF,TGTGCCAGCAGTTCCCGGAGGTTAGCTAGCGGGGCTACCGAGGGGTACACAGATACGCAGTATTTT
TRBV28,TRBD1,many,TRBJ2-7,CASRGQGWEQYF,TGTGCCAGCAGAGGACAGGGGTGGGAGCAGTACTTC
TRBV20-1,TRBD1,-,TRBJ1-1,CSARGRDRITEAFF,TGCAGTGCTAGAGGCCGGGACAGAATCACCGAAGCTTTCTTT
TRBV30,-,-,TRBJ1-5,CAWSTDSNQHQHF,TGTGCCTGGAGTACCGATAGCAATCAGCACCAGCATTTT